This T cell receptor (beta chain) was captured by sequencing in a study of blood T cell repertoires in COVID-19. Turning to the study itself: Samples came from the United States, Italy and Spain, spanning acute and convalescent COVID-19. PBMCs, B-cell-depleted T cells, or T cells were the source of the cDNA or gDNA that made up the material.

As handled by the study authors: From reference gene primer amplification, estimates of nucleated cell counts were derived. Sequenced by immunoSEQ multiplex PCR; TCRdb stores in-frame clones only, minus some. V and J calls and clone size are copied from that table; D and trimming were computed from the DNA. Of 64,000 or so clones listed, roughly 88% are singletons. This CDR3 is built from 15 residues. V lost 3 bases to trimming and J lost 0 bases, with 10 bases between them. CDR1 is LGHNA and CDR2 is YSLEER in the germline V gene. Sequences were obtained from peripheral blood. This receptor was taken from a human donor in a cohort sampled during active COVID-19. The J gene is TRBJ2-3, the V gene TRBV4-3; D is perhaps TRBD1 (6 bases). The CDR3 nucleotides read TGCGCCAGCAGCCATGCACAGGGTAGCACAGATACGCAGTATTTT. This translates into CASSHAQGSTDTQYF.